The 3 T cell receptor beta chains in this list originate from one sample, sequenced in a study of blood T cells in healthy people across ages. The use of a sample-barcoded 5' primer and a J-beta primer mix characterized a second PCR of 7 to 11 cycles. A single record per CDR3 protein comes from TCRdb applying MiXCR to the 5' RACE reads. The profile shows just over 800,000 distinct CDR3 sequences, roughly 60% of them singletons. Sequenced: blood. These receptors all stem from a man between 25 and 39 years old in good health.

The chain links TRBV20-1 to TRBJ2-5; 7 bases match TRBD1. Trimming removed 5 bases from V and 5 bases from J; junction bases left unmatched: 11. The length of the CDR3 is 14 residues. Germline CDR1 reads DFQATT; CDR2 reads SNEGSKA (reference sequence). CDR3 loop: CSAGALGQIETQYF. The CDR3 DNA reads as TGCAGTGCTGGGGCCCTGGGACAGATCGAGACCCAGTACTTC.

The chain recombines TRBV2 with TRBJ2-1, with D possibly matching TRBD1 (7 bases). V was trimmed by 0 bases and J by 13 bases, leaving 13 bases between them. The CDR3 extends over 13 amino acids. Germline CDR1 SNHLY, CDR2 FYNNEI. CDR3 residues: CASSEAQGGQQFF. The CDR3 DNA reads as TGTGCCAGCAGTGAAGCGCAGGGGGGCCAACAGTTCTTC.

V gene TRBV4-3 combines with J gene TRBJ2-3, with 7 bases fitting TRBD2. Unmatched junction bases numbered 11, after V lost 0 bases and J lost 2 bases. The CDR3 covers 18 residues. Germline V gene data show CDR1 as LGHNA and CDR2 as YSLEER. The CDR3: CASSQESQVGGITDTQYF. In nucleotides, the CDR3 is TGCGCCAGCAGCCAAGAATCCCAGGTGGGAGGGATCACAGATACGCAGTATTTT.